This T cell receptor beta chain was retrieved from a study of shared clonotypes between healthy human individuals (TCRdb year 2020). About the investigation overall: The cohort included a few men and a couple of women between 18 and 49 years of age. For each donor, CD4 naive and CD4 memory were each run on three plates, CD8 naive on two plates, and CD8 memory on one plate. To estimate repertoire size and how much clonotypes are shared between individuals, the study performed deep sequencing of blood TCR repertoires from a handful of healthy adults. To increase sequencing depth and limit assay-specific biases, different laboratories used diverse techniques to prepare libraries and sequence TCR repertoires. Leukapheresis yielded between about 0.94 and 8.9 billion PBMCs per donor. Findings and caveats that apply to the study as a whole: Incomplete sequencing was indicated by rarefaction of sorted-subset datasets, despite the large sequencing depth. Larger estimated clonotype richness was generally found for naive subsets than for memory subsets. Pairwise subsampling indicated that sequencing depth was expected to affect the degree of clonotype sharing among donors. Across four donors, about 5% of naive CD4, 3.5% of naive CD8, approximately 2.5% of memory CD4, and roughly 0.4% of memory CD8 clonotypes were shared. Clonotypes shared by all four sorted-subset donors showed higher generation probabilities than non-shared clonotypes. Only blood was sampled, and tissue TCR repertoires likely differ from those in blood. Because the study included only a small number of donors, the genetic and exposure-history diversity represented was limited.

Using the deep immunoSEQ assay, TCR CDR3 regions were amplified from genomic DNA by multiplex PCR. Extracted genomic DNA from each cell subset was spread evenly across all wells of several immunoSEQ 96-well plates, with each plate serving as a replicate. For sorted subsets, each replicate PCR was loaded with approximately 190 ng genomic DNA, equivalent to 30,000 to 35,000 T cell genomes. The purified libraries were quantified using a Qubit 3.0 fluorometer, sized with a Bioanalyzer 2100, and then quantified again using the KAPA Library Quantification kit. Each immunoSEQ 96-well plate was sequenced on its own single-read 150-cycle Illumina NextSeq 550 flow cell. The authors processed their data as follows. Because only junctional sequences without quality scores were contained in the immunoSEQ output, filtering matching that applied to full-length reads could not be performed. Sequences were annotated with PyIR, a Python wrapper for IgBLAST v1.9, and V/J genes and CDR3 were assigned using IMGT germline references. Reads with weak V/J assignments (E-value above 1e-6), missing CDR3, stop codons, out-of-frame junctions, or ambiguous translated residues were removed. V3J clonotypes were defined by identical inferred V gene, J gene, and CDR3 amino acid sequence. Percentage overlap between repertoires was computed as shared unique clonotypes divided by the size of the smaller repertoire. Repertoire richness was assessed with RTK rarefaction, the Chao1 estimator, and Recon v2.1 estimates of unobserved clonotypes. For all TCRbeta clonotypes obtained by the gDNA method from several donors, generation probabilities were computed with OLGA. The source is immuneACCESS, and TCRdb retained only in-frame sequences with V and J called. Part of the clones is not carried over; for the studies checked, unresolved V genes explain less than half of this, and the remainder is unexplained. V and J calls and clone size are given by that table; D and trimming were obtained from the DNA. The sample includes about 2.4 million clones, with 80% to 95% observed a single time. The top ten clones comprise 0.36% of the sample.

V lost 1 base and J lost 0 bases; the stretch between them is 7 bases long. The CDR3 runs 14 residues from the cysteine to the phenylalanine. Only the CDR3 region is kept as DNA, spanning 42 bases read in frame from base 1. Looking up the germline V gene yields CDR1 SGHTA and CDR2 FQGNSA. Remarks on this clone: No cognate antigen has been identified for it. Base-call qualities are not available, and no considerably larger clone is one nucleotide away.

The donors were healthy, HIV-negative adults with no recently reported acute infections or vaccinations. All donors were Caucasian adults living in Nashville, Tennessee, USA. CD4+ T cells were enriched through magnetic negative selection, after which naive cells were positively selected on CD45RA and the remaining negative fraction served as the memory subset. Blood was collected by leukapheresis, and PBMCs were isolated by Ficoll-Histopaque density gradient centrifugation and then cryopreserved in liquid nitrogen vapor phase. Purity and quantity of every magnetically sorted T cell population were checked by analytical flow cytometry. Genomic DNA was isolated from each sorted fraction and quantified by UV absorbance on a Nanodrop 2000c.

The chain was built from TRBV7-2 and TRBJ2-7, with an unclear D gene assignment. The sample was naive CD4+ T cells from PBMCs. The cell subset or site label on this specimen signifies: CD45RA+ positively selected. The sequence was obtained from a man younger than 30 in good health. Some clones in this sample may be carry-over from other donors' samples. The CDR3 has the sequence CASSLDVSSYEQYF. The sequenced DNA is TGTGCCAGCAGCTTAGACGTGAGCTCCTACGAGCAGTACTTC. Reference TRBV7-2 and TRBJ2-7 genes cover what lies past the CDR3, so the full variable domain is GAGVSQSPSNKVTEKGKDVELRCDPISGHTALYWYRQSLGQGLEFLIYFQGNSAPDKSGLPSDRFSAERTGGSVSTLTIQRTQQEDSAVYLCASSLDVSSYEQYFGPGTRLTVT.